This is a list of T cell receptor beta chains from one sample in a study of human T cells and chemical hapten exposure. TCRdb recomputed calls from the 5' RACE reads with MiXCR, one row per CDR3 protein. The sample contains about 140,000 distinct CDR3 sequences, 3.5% to 5% of which appear only once. The receptors come from a female donor in good health. CDR3s include the opening cysteine and the closing phenylalanine or tryptophan. D genes are given only for firm matches. Part of the rows lack a size; the others show once, few, many or a class for expanded clones.

>many|.|TRBJ1-5|TRBV24-1
TGTGCCACCAGTGCGGGTGGTGGCAATCAGCCCCAGCATTTT
CATSAGGGNQPQHF
>many|TRBD1|TRBJ1-6|TRBV5-1
TGCGCCAGCAGCTTTACAGGGGCAAGTTCACCCCTCCACTTT
CASSFTGASSPLHF
>few|.|TRBJ1-1|TRBV5-1
TGCGCCAGCAGCTTTTTGGAGGGGAACACTGAAGCTTTCTTT
CASSFLEGNTEAFF
>few|TRBD2|TRBJ2-5|TRBV6-2/TRBV6-3
TGTGCCAGCAGTTACTCAACGCTCTCTAGCGGGGGCTTGCGACAAGAGACCCAGTACTTC
CASSYSTLSSGGLRQETQYF
>many|TRBD1|TRBJ1-2|TRBV25-1
TGTGCCAGCAGTGGCGACAGGGGATACTATGGCTACACCTTC
CASSGDRGYYGYTF
>many|.|TRBJ2-5|TRBV7-3
TGTGCCAGCAGCTTAAGAGGCGGGGCGCAAGAGACCCAGTACTTC
CASSLRGGAQETQYF
>many|TRBD1|TRBJ1-4|TRBV29-1
TGCAGCGTTGAAGGGGACAGGGGAGGTTTGGGGGAAAAACTGTTTTTT
CSVEGDRGGLGEKLFF
>many|.|TRBJ1-1|TRBV4-1
TGCGCCAGCAGCCAAGATCGGCGGGGATCGGAGAAAGCTTTCTTT
CASSQDRRGSEKAFF
>many|.|TRBJ1-1|TRBV7-9
TGTGCCAGCAGCACACGAGGTGGGTGGGCTGGAACTGAAGCTTTCTTT
CASSTRGGWAGTEAFF
>many|.|TRBJ2-1|TRBV19
TGTGCCAGTAGTATAGATGGACAATCCTACAATGAGCAGTTCTTC
CASSIDGQSYNEQFF
>many|.|TRBJ2-7|TRBV6-2/TRBV6-3
TGTGCCAGCAGTTATGATTCCCACTACGAGCAGTACTTC
CASSYDSHYEQYF
>many|.|TRBJ2-6|TRBV7-3
TGTGCCAGCAGCTTATTCTGGGGGCGGCACTCTGGGGCCAACGTCCTGACTTTC
CASSLFWGRHSGANVLTF
>many|.|TRBJ1-2|TRBV20-1
TGCAGTGCTAGGTCCGAGGTGGGACGCGGCTACACCTTC
CSARSEVGRGYTF
>many|.|TRBJ1-3|TRBV20-1
TGCAGTGCTAGACCTAACTCTGGAAACACCATATATTTT
CSARPNSGNTIYF
>many|.|TRBJ2-1|TRBV20-1
TGCAGTGCCGGACGACTAGGTACAGCATCCGATGAGCAGTTCTTC
CSAGRLGTASDEQFF
>few|.|TRBJ1-1|TRBV5-4
TGTGCCAGCAGCCCGAGGGGCCAGCTAGCTTTCTTT
CASSPRGQLAFF
>many|TRBD2|TRBJ2-3|TRBV9
TGTGCCAGCAGCCCTCTCCGGGGGGGCGGGGATACGCAGTATTTT
CASSPLRGGGDTQYF
>many|.|TRBJ1-2|TRBV28
TGTGCCAGCAGTTTTGCGGGGGGCTACACCTTC
CASSFAGGYTF
>many|TRBD2|TRBJ2-5|TRBV7-3
TGTGCCAGCAGCTTATTGGGGGGGTATGAGACCCAGTACTTC
CASSLLGGYETQYF
>many|.|TRBJ1-3|TRBV18
TGTGCCAGCTCACCAGGTCTTAGCTCCAGCTCTGGAAACACCATATATTTT
CASSPGLSSSSGNTIYF
>many|TRBD1|TRBJ2-7|TRBV28
TGTGCCAGCAGTTTTGCGGGGACAGGGAGTTCCTACGAGCAGTACTTC
CASSFAGTGSSYEQYF
>many|.|TRBJ2-7|TRBV5-1
TGCGCCAGCAGCCGCGGGCCCCCCGGCTCCTACGAGCAGTACTTC
CASSRGPPGSYEQYF
>.|.|TRBJ1-6|TRBV4-2
TGTGCCAGCAGCCAAGTATGGGGGACACAGGATTATAATTCACCCCTCCACTTT
CASSQVWGTQDYNSPLHF
>many|.|TRBJ1-3|TRBV20-1
TGCAGTGCTAGAGATCAGGGACCGAGCCCTGGAAACACCATATATTTT
CSARDQGPSPGNTIYF
>many|.|TRBJ2-7|TRBV3-1
TGTGCCAGCAGCCATGGGGGGCGCATGTACGAGCAGTACTTC
CASSHGGRMYEQYF
>many|.|TRBJ2-7|TRBV7-9
TGTGCCAGCAGCCCTAGGACAGCGTACGAGCAGTACTTC
CASSPRTAYEQYF
>many|.|TRBJ1-2|TRBV29-1
TGCAGCGCCGACTGGTCCTATGGCTACACCTTC
CSADWSYGYTF
>many|.|TRBJ2-3|TRBV7-6
TGTGCCAGCAGCCCCTCATCTAGCGTTAGCACAGATACGCAGTATTTT
CASSPSSSVSTDTQYF
>few|TRBD2|TRBJ2-1|TRBV15
TGTGCCACCAGCATCCAAGCGGGGGCATACAATGAGCAGTTCTTC
CATSIQAGAYNEQFF
>many|TRBD1|TRBJ2-1|TRBV9
TGTGCCAGCAGCGTCGGGACAGGAGACAATGAGCAGTTCTTC
CASSVGTGDNEQFF
>.|TRBD1|TRBJ1-5|TRBV24-1
TGTGCCACCAGTGACACCGGGACAGAAGTAGATAAGCCCCAGCATTTT
CATSDTGTEVDKPQHF
>.|.|TRBJ2-7|TRBV27
TGTGCCAGCAGTTTTAAAGGGTTCTCCTACGAGCAGTACTTC
CASSFKGFSYEQYF
>many|TRBD2|TRBJ2-3|TRBV20-1
TGCAGTGCTAGAAGTTTAGCGGGGGGACACACAGATACGCAGTATTTT
CSARSLAGGHTDTQYF
>many|TRBD2|TRBJ2-1|TRBV15
TGTGCCACCAGCCAACTAGCGGGGGCCTACAATGAGCAGTTCTTC
CATSQLAGAYNEQFF
>many|.|TRBJ1-2|TRBV12-3/TRBV12-4
TGTGCCAGCAGGGAAATGGGGGATGGCTACACCTTC
CASREMGDGYTF
>.|.|TRBJ1-1|TRBV6-2/TRBV6-3
TGTGCCAGCAGTTGCGCAGGAAACACTGAAGCTTTCTTT
CASSCAGNTEAFF
>many|.|TRBJ2-1|TRBV2
TGTGCCAGCTCGGGGGGCGGGGGCGCCTACAATGAGCAGTTCTTC
CASSGGGGAYNEQFF
>many|.|TRBJ1-4|TRBV5-1
TGCGCCAGCAGCCTTCTTTCGACAGACATTAATGAAAAACTGTTTTTT
CASSLLSTDINEKLFF
>.|TRBD2|TRBJ2-7|TRBV4-2
TGTGCCAGCAGCCAATCAACGAGGGGACTAGCGGGGGTGTCCTACGAGCAGTACTTC
CASSQSTRGLAGVSYEQYF
>.|.|TRBJ2-5|TRBV5-4
TGTGCCAGCAGCCTGGACTTGGGGGTAGGGGAGACCCAGTACTTC
CASSLDLGVGETQYF
>many|.|TRBJ2-5|TRBV7-9
TGTGCCAGCAGCTCGACTGAACAAGAGACCCAGTACTTC
CASSSTEQETQYF
>few|.|TRBJ2-3|TRBV6-5
TGTGCCAGCAACTCAAAAAGGGGGTGCATCGATACGCAGTATTTT
CASNSKRGCIDTQYF
>many|.|TRBJ1-5|TRBV4-3
TGCGCCAGCAGCCCTGGGGACTCAGCCGGAGAGCCCCAGCATTTT
CASSPGDSAGEPQHF
>few|TRBD2|TRBJ2-1|TRBV11-2
TGTGCCAGCAGCTTAACTAGCGGGGGCCTAAGCTCCTACAATGAGCAGTTCTTC
CASSLTSGGLSSYNEQFF
>many|TRBD2|TRBJ2-3|TRBV7-3
TGTGCCAGCAGCCCTAGCGGGGAGAGGGCAGATACGCAGTATTTT
CASSPSGERADTQYF